This paragraph reports one T cell receptor (beta chain). The CDR3 covers 15 residues. In germline, CDR1 is MGHRA, CDR2 YSYEKL. V gave up 7 bases and J gave up 5 bases, with 20 bases separating them. The sample belongs to a study of CD8 T cells in Susac syndrome. After extraction with the RNeasy kit, roughly 0.45 to 1 ug of the RNA was reverse transcribed using random hexamers. Each CDR3 protein gets one entry after TCRdb re-called the immunoSEQ multiplex PCR reads with MiXCR. The sample yields about 190,000 distinct CDR3 sequences, approximately 95% seen once. The sample was CD4+ T cells from PBMCs. V gene TRBV4-1 combines with J gene TRBJ1-2; D is undetermined. The clonotype comes from a human donor in good health. For the CDR3, the DNA is TGCGCCAGCACCCCAGACTCTAATCCCCCGTATGGCTACACCTTC. Translating it yields CASTPDSNPPYGYTF.